The clone carrying this T cell receptor beta chain was counted a few times. What it binds is unknown. A second roughly 7 to 12 cycle PCR used barcoded and J-beta primers. TCRdb processed the 5' RACE reads anew with MiXCR; each CDR3 protein has one entry. The repertoire holds 650,000 to 1,000,000 distinct CDR3 sequences, with roughly 40% as singletons. The CDR3 has 15 residues. From germline, CDR1 is SGHTA and CDR2 FQGNSA. J was trimmed by 8 bases and V by 5 bases; bases with no gene match: 12. The sample belongs to a study of blood T cells in healthy people across ages. Findings and limits, study-wide: Possibly confounding the expanded clonotype changes was the fact that donor CMV status was unknown. A roughly linear age-dependent decrease characterized TCR beta diversity per million T cells. Unsorted PBMCs ruled out conclusive naive versus antigen-experienced comparison.

This rearrangement joins TRBV7-2 to TRBJ2-1; 7 bases align to TRBD1. The sequenced material came from blood. This receptor was taken from a man between 18 and 35 years old in good health. This CDR3 reads CASSRPGQTGHEQFF. CDR3 nucleotide sequence: TGTGCCAGCAGCCGTCCGGGACAGACGGGCCATGAGCAGTTCTTC.